This T cell receptor beta chain was identified in a study of blood T cell repertoires in COVID-19. CDR3 length equals 15 residues. Germline CDR1 is LGHNA and CDR2 is YSLEER. With 2 bases removed from V and 0 bases from J, the gap between germline ends came to 11 bases. TCRdb's copy holds only in-frame clones and misses some; the assay was immunoSEQ multiplex PCR. The sample contains 130,000 or so clones, around 83% of which appear only once. Sequencing was carried out using PBMCs or T cells enriched from blood (not recorded which). The chain couples TRBV4-3 to TRBJ2-7, with D unclear. The receptor's source is a man aged 50 or older who had recovered from COVID-19. The CDR3 spells CASSQFGTSSYEQYF. CDR3 DNA: TGCGCCAGCAGCCAATTTGGCACCAGCTCCTACGAGCAGTACTTC.